Following are 31 T cell receptor beta chains from one sample sequenced in a study of T cell responses to AZD1222 COVID-19 vaccine. The assay was immunoSEQ multiplex PCR, and TCRdb's table has in-frame clones only and misses some. This sample carries approximately 120,000 clones, 70% to 90% of them seen once, and the ten largest clones take about 4.3%. The material sequenced was peripheral blood, taken on day 0 of AZD1222 vaccination. The origin of the receptors is an adult in good health.

This clone was seen only once. The chain employs TRBV29-1 and TRBJ1-2, with 9 bases that match TRBD1. V trimming: 0 bases; J trimming: 1 base; junction bases outside the gene matches: 6. The germline CDR1 and CDR2 sequences are SQVTM and ANQGSEA. The CDR3 has 16 residues. The DNA of the CDR3 is TGCAGCGTTGAAGAAAGGACAGGGGACCTTAACTATGGCTACACCTTC. It specifies CSVEERTGDLNYGYTF.

The chain employs TRBV6-2 or TRBV6-3 and TRBJ1-5, with TRBD1 identical over 9 bases. The CDR3 contains 15 residues. Germline V gene lookup returns CDR1 MNHEY and CDR2 SVGEGT. V was pared by 2 bases and J by 6 bases, with 5 bases of the junction left unmatched. DNA of the CDR3: TGTGCCAGCAGTTACACGAGACAGGGGGTTCAGCCCCAGCATTTT. Its protein product is CASSYTRQGVQPQHF.

This clone was picked up one time. V is TRBV2 and J is TRBJ1-5; a weak D match, TRBD1 (5 bases). The germline CDR1 and CDR2 sequences are SNHLY and FYNNEI. The CDR3 has 15 residues. The ends were cut back, 7 bases at V and 1 base at J, with 14 bases in the middle. The CDR3 protein is CASTGTGGSNQPQHF. The CDR3 DNA reads TGTGCCAGCACGGGGACGGGTGGGAGCAATCAGCCCCAGCATTTT. The full variable domain, with the rest looked up from reference TRBV2 and TRBJ1-5, is EPEVTQTPSHQVTQMGQEVILRCVPISNHLYFYWYRQILGQKVEFLVSFYNNEISEKSEIFDDQFSVERPDGSNFTLKIRSTKLEDSAMYFCASTGTGGSNQPQHFGDGTRLSIL.

This chain joins TRBV7-9 and TRBJ1-4; D gene ambiguous. Germline V gives CDR1 SEHNR, CDR2 FQNEAQ (reference sequence). V lost 0 bases and J lost 4, with 12 bases in between. The length of the CDR3 is 16 residues. In DNA, the CDR3 is TGTGCCAGCAGCTTAGCGCGTCAGGACTATAATGAAAAACTGTTTTTT. Residues: CASSLARQDYNEKLFF.

This rearrangement joins TRBV7-3 to TRBJ2-2; perhaps TRBD1 as D (5 bases). The V gene lost 3 bases and the J gene lost 5 bases, with 13 bases spanning the gap. The germline gives CDR1 SGHTA, CDR2 FQGTGA. CDR3 length: 15 amino acids. The CDR3: CASSFRGSRTGELFF. The CDR3 nucleotides read TGTGCCAGCAGCTTTAGGGGCTCCCGAACCGGGGAGCTGTTTTTT.

The chain recombines TRBV7-2 with TRBJ2-3; D uncertain. The CDR3 loop spans 14 amino acids. Germline V gene data show CDR1 as SGHTA and CDR2 as FQGNSA. The germline V and J ends were trimmed by 2 bases and 2 bases, with 8 bases remaining between them. CDR3 region: CASSLSQFTDTQYF. The DNA of the CDR3 is TGTGCCAGCAGCTTATCCCAGTTCACAGATACGCAGTATTTT.

The chain employs TRBV2 and TRBJ2-1; either TRBD1 or TRBD2 may fit D (5 bases each). There are 12 residues in the CDR3. Deletions cut 10 bases from V and 7 bases from J, with 14 bases between. The V gene's germline CDR1 is SNHLY and CDR2 FYNNEI. The DNA for the CDR3 is TGTGCCAACCGGGACGGCAGGAATGAGCAGTTCTTC. Protein: CANRDGRNEQFF.

This rearrangement joins TRBV18 to TRBJ1-3; weak D call: TRBD1 (6 bases). Looked up from germline, CDR1 is KGHSH and CDR2 is LQKENI. The CDR3 spans 16 residues. Trimming cost V 5 bases and J 0 bases, with 14 bases left between them. The chain's CDR3 is CASSSSGTTSGNTIYF. The CDR3 nucleotides are TGTGCCAGCTCAAGCTCCGGGACAACCTCTGGAAACACCATATATTTT.

The CDR3 reads CASSPETGVGAEAFF. Here the CDR3 DNA reads TGTGCCAGCAGTCCGGAGACAGGGGTTGGTGCTGAAGCTTTCTTT. V and J are TRBV5-4 and TRBJ1-1, with TRBD1 matching 8 bases. The germline gives CDR1 SGHNT, CDR2 YYREEE (reference sequence). CDR3 length: 15 residues. Trimming removed 5 bases from V and 6 bases from J; junction bases left unmatched: 12.

This chain links TRBV30 with TRBJ2-7; D is perhaps TRBD2 (6 bases). Germline V gene data show CDR1 as GTSNPN and CDR2 as SVGIG (reference sequence). The length of the CDR3 is 15 residues. The CDR3, as DNA: TGTGCTAGCTCCGGCGGGGCCCCCGGGCAGTACGAGCAGTACTTC. Protein product: CASSGGAPGQYEQYF.

This clone was detected a few times. The chain couples TRBV10-3 to TRBJ2-7; D ambiguous. Germline CDR1 reads ENHRY; CDR2 reads SYGVKD. The CDR3 sequence is 13 residues long. The ends were cut back, 2 bases at V and 2 bases at J, with 7 bases in the middle. Written as DNA, the CDR3 is TGTGCCATCAGTGAGCCTTTGACCTACGAGCAGTACTTC. It translates to CAISEPLTYEQYF.

The V and J genes are TRBV5-1 and TRBJ1-6, with unresolved D. This CDR3 is 14 amino acids long. The germline V gene has CDR1 SGHRS and CDR2 YFSETQ. Deletions cut 4 bases from V and 8 bases from J, with 13 bases between. The CDR3: CASSPQRSDSPLHF. The CDR3 DNA reads TGCGCCAGCAGCCCCCAACGGAGCGATTCACCCCTCCACTTT.

The J gene is TRBJ1-1, the V gene TRBV18; possibly TRBD1 for D (5 bases). The ends were cut back, 6 bases at V and 1 base at J, with 15 bases in the middle. This CDR3 is 15 amino acids long. Germline values: CDR1 KGHSH, CDR2 LQKENI. CDR3 DNA: TGTGCCAGCTCGCCTACGACAGAGAAGAACACTGAAGCTTTCTTT. Translated: CASSPTTEKNTEAFF. Using reference TRBV18 and TRBJ1-1 for the parts outside the CDR3, the full variable domain is NAGVMQNPRHLVRRRGQEARLRCSPMKGHSHVYWYRQLPEEGLKFMVYLQKENIIDESGMPKERFSAEFPKEGPSILRIQQVVRGDSAAYFCASSPTTEKNTEAFFGQGTRLTVV.

The J gene is TRBJ2-6, the V gene TRBV6-2 or TRBV6-3; tentatively, D is TRBD2 (5 bases). The CDR3 has 15 amino acids. Trimming shortened V by 2 bases and J by 2 bases, and 7 bases separated the two germline ends. Germline CDR1 reads MNHEY; CDR2 reads SVGEGT. The CDR3 reads CASSYEGAGANVLTF. CDR3 bases: TGTGCCAGCAGTTACGAGGGAGCTGGGGCCAACGTCCTGACTTTC.

CDR3 protein: CASSLEFSYNEQFF. CDR3 in DNA: TGTGCCAGCAGCTTAGAATTTTCCTACAATGAGCAGTTCTTC. The chain couples TRBV7-2 to TRBJ2-1, with D unresolved. The CDR3 length is 14 residues. V gave up 1 base and J gave up 1 base, with 5 bases separating them. Germline V gene sequence: CDR1 SGHTA, CDR2 FQGNSA.

J is TRBJ2-5 and V is TRBV9, with 12 bases identical to TRBD2. This CDR3 region has 15 residues. Germline loops: CDR1 SGDLS, CDR2 YYNGEE. J was trimmed by 5 bases and V by 1 base; bases with no gene match: 3. CDR3 sequence (DNA): TGTGCCAGCAGCGTAAACGGACTAGCGGGGGAGACCCAGTACTTC. Amino acids: CASSVNGLAGETQYF.

This clone was seen only a few times. This sequence joins TRBV3-1 (or the pseudogene TRBV3-2) and TRBJ1-3; D remains ambiguous. The CDR3 is made up of 13 amino acids. With 1 base removed from V and 4 bases from J, the gap between germline ends came to 5 bases. Germline lookup yields CDR1 LGHDT and CDR2 YNNKEL (reference sequence). CDR3 DNA sequence: TGTGCCAGCAGCCAAGGGTCAGGAAACACCATATATTTT. This encodes CASSQGSGNTIYF.

The rearrangement uses TRBV10-3 and TRBJ1-1, with 10 bases lining up with TRBD1. This CDR3 has 14 residues. The germline V gene has CDR1 ENHRY and CDR2 SYGVKD. The junction had 3 bases not matched to a gene; V was cut back by 3 bases and J by 5 bases. The CDR3 spells CAISDPDRGTEAFF. CDR3 in DNA: TGTGCCATCAGTGATCCGGACAGGGGGACTGAAGCTTTCTTT.

This clone was seen a few times. The chain joins TRBV30 to TRBJ2-1; no definite D call. CDR3 length: 10 residues. The V gene lost 5 bases and the J gene lost 5 bases, with 4 bases spanning the gap. In germline, CDR1 is GTSNPN, CDR2 SVGIG (reference sequence). The DNA for the CDR3 is TGTGCCTGGGGCGACAATGAGCAGTTCTTC. Translated, it gives CAWGDNEQFF.

The chain combines TRBV19 with TRBJ1-2; no clear D. Trimming removed 3 bases at V and 4 bases at J, with 18 bases between. This CDR3 comprises 16 residues. CDR1 is LNHDA, CDR2 SQIVND, per germline (reference sequence). CDR3 protein: CASSISPAGGTYGYTF. The CDR3 DNA is TGTGCCAGTAGTATCTCCCCCGCAGGTGGTACCTATGGCTACACCTTC.

This clone was observed once. The sample contains more than one DNA sequence encoding this CDR3. The V gene is TRBV29-1, the J gene TRBJ1-5; D is undetermined. The CDR3 is 13 residues long. Germline V gene data show CDR1 as SQVTM and CDR2 as ANQGSEA. The V end was cut by 4 bases, the J end by 0 bases, with 7 bases between. CDR3 DNA: TGCAGCGTTGGCAGCTTTAGCAATCAGCCCCAGCATTTT. Residues: CSVGSFSNQPQHF.

The gene calls are TRBV5-1 and TRBJ2-5, with 7 bases aligning to TRBD1. The CDR3 sequence is 14 residues long. Trimming at V came to 4 bases and at J to 1 base, leaving 4 bases not matched to a gene. The germline gives CDR1 SGHRS, CDR2 YFSETQ. CDR3 nucleotides: TGCGCCAGCAGCCTAGGGACAGTCCAAGAGACCCAGTACTTC. Its translation is CASSLGTVQETQYF. Full variable domain (outside the CDR3, taken from reference TRBV5-1 and TRBJ2-5): KAGVTQTPRYLIKTRGQQVTLSCSPISGHRSVSWYQQTPGQGLQFLFEYFSETQRNKGNFPGRFSGRQFSNSRSEMNVSTLELGDSALYLCASSLGTVQETQYFGPGTRLLVL.

This chain uses TRBV7-2 with TRBJ2-7; D is unresolved. Trimming pared 1 base from V and 1 base from J, leaving 8 bases between. This CDR3 region has 14 residues. Germline V CDR1 and CDR2: SGHTA, FQGNSA. The CDR3 reads CASSLDYSSYEQYF. CDR3 nucleotide sequence: TGTGCCAGCAGCTTAGACTACTCTTCCTACGAGCAGTACTTC.

The chain carries TRBV18 and TRBJ2-1; 11 bases are shared with TRBD2. This CDR3 region has 13 residues. The junction had 2 bases not matched to a gene; V was cut back by 5 bases and J by 8 bases. Germline V gene lookup returns CDR1 KGHSH and CDR2 LQKENI. The CDR3 loop is CASSTGLADEQFF. CDR3 nucleotide sequence: TGTGCCAGCTCAACGGGACTAGCGGATGAGCAGTTCTTC.

The gene calls are TRBV10-1 and TRBJ1-1, with D uncertain. Germline V CDR1 and CDR2: WNHNN, SYGVQD (reference sequence). CDR3 length: 12 amino acids. V dropped 6 bases and J dropped 8 bases, with 13 bases sitting between them. The CDR3 region is CASSPGVSEAFF. For the CDR3, the DNA is TGCGCCAGCAGCCCCGGTGTCTCAGAAGCTTTCTTT.

This clone was counted once. V gene TRBV6-6 combines with J gene TRBJ1-6; D gene unclear. With 8 bases removed from V and 0 bases from J, the gap between germline ends came to 14 bases. Germline CDR1 is MNHNY and CDR2 is SVGAGI (reference sequence). The CDR3 contains 16 residues. Here the CDR3 DNA reads TGTGCCAGCGGTCGGACCGTGAGCTCCTATAATTCACCCCTCCACTTT. It specifies CASGRTVSSYNSPLHF.

The chain carries TRBV6-2 or TRBV6-3 and TRBJ1-2; weak D call: TRBD1 (5 bases). V was clipped by 5 bases and J by 8 bases, with 15 bases between them. CDR3 length: 13 residues. Germline V gene data show CDR1 as MNHEY and CDR2 as SVGEGT. CDR3 loop: CASSLGDPGGYTF. The CDR3 DNA is TGTGCCAGCAGTCTAGGGGATCCGGGCGGCTACACCTTC.

This clone was seen a single time. The V gene is TRBV5-6, the J gene TRBJ1-1, with unresolved D. V lost 5 bases, J lost 1 base, and 15 bases lay in between. Germline V gene lookup returns CDR1 SGHDT and CDR2 YYEEEE. The CDR3 spans 15 residues. CDR3 loop: CASSPVREKNTEAFF. For the CDR3, the DNA is TGTGCCAGCAGTCCTGTGAGGGAGAAGAACACTGAAGCTTTCTTT.

This chain joins TRBV7-8 and TRBJ1-3; D remains ambiguous. This CDR3 region has 14 residues. Trimming took 5 bases from V and 0 from J, leaving 8 bases between them. Germline CDR1 SGHVS, CDR2 FQNEAQ. The CDR3 DNA reads TGTGCCAGCAGCCTCGAGTTCTCTGGAAACACCATATATTTT. As protein: CASSLEFSGNTIYF.

The table lists this clone with a few counts. The V call is TRBV29-1, the J call TRBJ1-3; D unclear. This CDR3 spans 14 amino acids. Germline-derived CDR1 and CDR2 are SQVTM and ANQGSEA. Deletions cut 6 bases from V and 0 bases from J, with 12 bases between. The CDR3, as DNA: TGCAGCGTGACCGACTTTAGCTCTGGAAACACCATATATTTT. Its protein product is CSVTDFSSGNTIYF.

The rearrangement uses TRBV5-1 and TRBJ2-1, with 8 nucleotides matching TRBD2. Losses at the gene ends were 1 base for V and 6 bases for J; bases not matched to a gene: 12. The length of the CDR3 is 17 residues. In germline, CDR1 is SGHRS, CDR2 YFSETQ. Here the CDR3 reads CASSLQHGSSGFNEQFF. The CDR3 nucleotides read TGCGCCAGCAGCTTGCAGCACGGGTCTAGCGGGTTCAATGAGCAGTTCTTC.